This is a list of T cell receptor beta chains from one sample in a study of naive and memory T cell subsets. TCRdb used MiXCR to reprocess the UMI-ligation and nested PCR reads, holding one entry per CDR3 protein. The table shows about 120,000 distinct CDR3 sequences, with 36% occurring only once. The sequencing sample was made of central memory CD4+ T cells from blood. These receptor sequences come from a human donor in good health. The CDR3 runs from the conserved cysteine through the conserved F or W.

TRBV27,CASSLRIGQASYEQYF
TRBV29-1,CSVVETDNQPQHF
TRBV12-3/TRBV12-4,CASSLRGSGANVLTF
TRBV7-7,CASSVGLAGPRETQYF
TRBV5-4,CASSLPRETQYF
TRBV11-2,CASSPGQGRTDTQYF
TRBV6-2/TRBV6-3,CASLLRGKVANEQFF
TRBV29-1,CSYSGRADTQYF
TRBV7-6,CASSLAVNRAGELFF
TRBV25-1,CASSERKREASTQYF
TRBV12-2,CASRLDRDRYYEQYF
TRBV19,CASSRLAGGPYNEQFF
TRBV3-1,CASSQSGVSYNEQFF
TRBV7-7,CASSQRRDRPTNEKLFF
TRBV12-3/TRBV12-4,CASSLARPGYNSPLHF
TRBV7-7,CASSLDGGPLDEQYF
TRBV28,CASSRPGPMGAHEQYF
TRBV4-3,CASSQGWREGHEQYF
TRBV20-1,CSAPHESSYNEQFF
TRBV15,CATSSVAAPGRETQYF
TRBV11-2,CASSVGRGVRTDTQYF
TRBV7-2,CASSQDSPPYEQYF
TRBV12-5,CASGQGDTGELFF
TRBV20-1,CSARPVAGSYNEQFF
TRBV20-1,CSARPLVGDYEQYF
TRBV10-3,CAISDGAAEKLFF
TRBV19,CASSIGVGGGELFF
TRBV28,CASYRNAEAFF
TRBV6-5,CASTWAAGADTQYF
TRBV28,CASSKGLAGDEQYF
TRBV7-2,CASSLGGIGDTQYF
TRBV28,CASRFIRTPGYEQYF
TRBV3-1,CASSQLTLAKNIQYF
TRBV30,CAWSNTGGVGYTF
TRBV7-9,CASSSYHEQYF
TRBV5-4,CASSLVGETYEQYF
TRBV2,CASSGWVEQFF
TRBV6-5,CASSYGDTQYF
TRBV7-2,CASSPLYEQFF
TRBV27,CASRQTGTGYGYTF
TRBV7-2,CASSPKVGTNQPQHF
TRBV6-6,CASSYLDATDTQYF
TRBV5-1,CASSFNRSMNTEAFF
TRBV20-1,CSAPNFKFPSYNEQFF
TRBV29-1,CSVGNGRQGYSYEQYF